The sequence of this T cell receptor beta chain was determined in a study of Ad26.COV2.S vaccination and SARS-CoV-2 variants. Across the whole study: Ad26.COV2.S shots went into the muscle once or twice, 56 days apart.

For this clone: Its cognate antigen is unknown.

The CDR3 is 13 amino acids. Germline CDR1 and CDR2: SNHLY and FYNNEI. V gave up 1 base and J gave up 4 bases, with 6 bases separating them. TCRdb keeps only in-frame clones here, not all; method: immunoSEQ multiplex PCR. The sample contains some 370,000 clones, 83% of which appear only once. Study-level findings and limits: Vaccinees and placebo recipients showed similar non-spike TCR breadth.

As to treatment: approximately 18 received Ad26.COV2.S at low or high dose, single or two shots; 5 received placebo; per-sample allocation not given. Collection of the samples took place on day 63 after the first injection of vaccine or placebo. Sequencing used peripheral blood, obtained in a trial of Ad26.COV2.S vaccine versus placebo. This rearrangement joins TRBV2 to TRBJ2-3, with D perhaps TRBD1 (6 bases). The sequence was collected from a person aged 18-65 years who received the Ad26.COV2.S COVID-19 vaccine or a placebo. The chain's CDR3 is CASSEEGADTQYF. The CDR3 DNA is TGTGCCAGCAGTGAAGAGGGGGCAGATACGCAGTATTTT.